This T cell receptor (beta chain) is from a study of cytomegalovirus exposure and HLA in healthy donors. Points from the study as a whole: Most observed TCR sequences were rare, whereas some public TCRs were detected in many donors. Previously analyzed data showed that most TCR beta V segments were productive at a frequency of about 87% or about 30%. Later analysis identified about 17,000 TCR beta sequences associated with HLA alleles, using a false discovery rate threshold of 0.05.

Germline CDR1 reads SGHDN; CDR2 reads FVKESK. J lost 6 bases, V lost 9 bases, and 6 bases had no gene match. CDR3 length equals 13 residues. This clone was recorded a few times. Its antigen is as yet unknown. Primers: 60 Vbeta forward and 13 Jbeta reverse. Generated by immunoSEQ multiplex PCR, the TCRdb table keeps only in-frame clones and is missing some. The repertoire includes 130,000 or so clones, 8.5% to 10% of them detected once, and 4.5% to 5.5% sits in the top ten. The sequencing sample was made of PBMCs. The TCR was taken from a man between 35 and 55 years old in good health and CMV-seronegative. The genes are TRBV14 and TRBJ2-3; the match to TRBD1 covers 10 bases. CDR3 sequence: CASRQGARDTQYF. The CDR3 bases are TGTGCCAGTAGACAGGGGGCGCGTGATACGCAGTATTTT.